The source of this T cell receptor beta chain is a study of cytomegalovirus exposure and HLA in healthy donors. PCR primers comprised 60 Vbeta and 13 Jbeta primers. Assay: immunoSEQ multiplex PCR; the TCRdb copy retains only in-frame clones and omits some. The sample includes under 200,000 clones, around three quarters of them seen just once. This CDR3 has 14 amino acids. Germline V gives CDR1 SGHVS, CDR2 FQNEAQ. Between the trimmed V and J ends, which lost 2 bases and 1 base, there was a span of 8 bases. Study results and limitations: The study flagged 150 to 200 TCR beta chains as cytomegalovirus-associated. Later analysis demonstrated an association between a missense DCLRE1C variant and TCR beta V- and J-gene trimming.

Note on this clone: The target antigen is unknown.

Sequences were obtained from PBMCs. The chain is built from TRBV7-8 and TRBJ2-5; tentatively, D is TRBD1 (5 bases). The receptor was isolated from a man between 45 and 60 years old in good health and CMV-seropositive. CDR3 residues: CASSLSGIQETQYF. For the CDR3, the DNA is TGTGCCAGCAGCTTATCAGGGATCCAAGAGACCCAGTACTTC.